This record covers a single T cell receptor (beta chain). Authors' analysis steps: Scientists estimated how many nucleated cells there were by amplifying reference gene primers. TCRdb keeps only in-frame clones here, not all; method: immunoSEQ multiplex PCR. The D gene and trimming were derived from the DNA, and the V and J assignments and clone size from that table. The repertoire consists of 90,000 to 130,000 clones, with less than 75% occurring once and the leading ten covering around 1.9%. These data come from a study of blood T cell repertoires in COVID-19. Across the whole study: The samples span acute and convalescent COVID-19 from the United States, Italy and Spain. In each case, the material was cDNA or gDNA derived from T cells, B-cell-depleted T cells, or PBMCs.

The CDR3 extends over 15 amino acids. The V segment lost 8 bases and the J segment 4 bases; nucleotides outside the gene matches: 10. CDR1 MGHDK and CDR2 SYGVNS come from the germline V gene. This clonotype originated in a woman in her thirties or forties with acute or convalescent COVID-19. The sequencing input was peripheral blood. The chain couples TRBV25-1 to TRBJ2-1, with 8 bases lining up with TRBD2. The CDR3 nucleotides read TGTGCCAGCCGCCCGCGGGGGGAATCATACAATGAGCAGTTCTTC. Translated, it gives CASRPRGESYNEQFF.